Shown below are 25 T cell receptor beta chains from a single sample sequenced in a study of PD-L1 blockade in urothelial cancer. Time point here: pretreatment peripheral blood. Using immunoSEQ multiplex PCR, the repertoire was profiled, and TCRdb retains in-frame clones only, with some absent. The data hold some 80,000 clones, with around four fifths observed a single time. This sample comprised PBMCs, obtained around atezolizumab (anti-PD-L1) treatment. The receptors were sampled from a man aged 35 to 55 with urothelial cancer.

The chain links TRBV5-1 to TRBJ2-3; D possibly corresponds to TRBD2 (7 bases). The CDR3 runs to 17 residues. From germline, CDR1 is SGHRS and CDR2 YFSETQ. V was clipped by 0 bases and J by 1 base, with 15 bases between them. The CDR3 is CASSLAPGGEGTDTQYF. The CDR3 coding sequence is TGCGCCAGCAGCTTGGCCCCGGGGGGCGAGGGCACAGATACGCAGTATTTT.

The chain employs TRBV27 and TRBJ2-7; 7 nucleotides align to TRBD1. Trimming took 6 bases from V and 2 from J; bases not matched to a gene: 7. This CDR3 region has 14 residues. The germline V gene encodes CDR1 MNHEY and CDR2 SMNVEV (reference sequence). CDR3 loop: CASSTTGEPYEQYF. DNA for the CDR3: TGTGCCAGCAGCACAACAGGGGAGCCCTACGAGCAGTACTTC.

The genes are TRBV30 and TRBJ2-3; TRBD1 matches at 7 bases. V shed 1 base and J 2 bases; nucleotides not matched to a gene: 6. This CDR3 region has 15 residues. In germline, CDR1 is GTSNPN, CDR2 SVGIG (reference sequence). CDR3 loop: CAWSATGYTTDTQYF. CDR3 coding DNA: TGTGCCTGGAGTGCGACAGGGTACACCACAGATACGCAGTATTTT.

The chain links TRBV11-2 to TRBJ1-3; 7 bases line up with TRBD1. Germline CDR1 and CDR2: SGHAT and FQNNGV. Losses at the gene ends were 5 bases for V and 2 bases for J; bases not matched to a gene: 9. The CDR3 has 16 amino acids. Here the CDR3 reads CASSTLTGRTGNTIYF. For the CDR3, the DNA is TGTGCCAGCAGCACGTTGACAGGGAGGACTGGAAACACCATATATTTT. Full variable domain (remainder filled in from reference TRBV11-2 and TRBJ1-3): EAGVAQSPRYKIIEKRQSVAFWCNPISGHATLYWYQQILGQGPKLLIQFQNNGVVDDSQLPKDRFSAERLKGVDSTLKIQPAKLEDSAVYLCASSTLTGRTGNTIYFGEGSWLTVV.

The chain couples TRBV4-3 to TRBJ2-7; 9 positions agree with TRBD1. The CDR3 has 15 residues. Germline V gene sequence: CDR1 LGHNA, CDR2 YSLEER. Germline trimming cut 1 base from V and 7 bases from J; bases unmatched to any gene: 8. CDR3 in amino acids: CASSQGSTGGEEQYF. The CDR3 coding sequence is TGCGCCAGCAGCCAAGGTTCGACAGGGGGAGAGGAGCAGTACTTC.

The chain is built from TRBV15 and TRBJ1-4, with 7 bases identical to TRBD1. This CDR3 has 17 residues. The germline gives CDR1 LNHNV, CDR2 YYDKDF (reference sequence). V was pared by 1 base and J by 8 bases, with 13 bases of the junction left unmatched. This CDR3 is CATSRAEVTGLFEKLFF. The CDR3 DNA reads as TGTGCCACCAGCAGAGCAGAAGTGACAGGGTTGTTCGAAAAACTGTTTTTT.

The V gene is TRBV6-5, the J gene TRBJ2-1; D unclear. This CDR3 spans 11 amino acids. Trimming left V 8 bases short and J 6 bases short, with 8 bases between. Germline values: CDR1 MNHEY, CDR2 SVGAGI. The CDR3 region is CASFHGNEQFF. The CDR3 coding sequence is TGTGCCAGCTTTCACGGCAATGAGCAGTTCTTC.

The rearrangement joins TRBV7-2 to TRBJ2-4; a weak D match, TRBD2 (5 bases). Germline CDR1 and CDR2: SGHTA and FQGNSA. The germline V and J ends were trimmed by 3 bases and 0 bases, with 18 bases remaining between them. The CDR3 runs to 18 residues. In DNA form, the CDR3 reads TGTGCCAGCAGCTTTGGAGGTGCGGAGACATTAGCCAAAAACATTCAGTACTTC. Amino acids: CASSFGGAETLAKNIQYF.

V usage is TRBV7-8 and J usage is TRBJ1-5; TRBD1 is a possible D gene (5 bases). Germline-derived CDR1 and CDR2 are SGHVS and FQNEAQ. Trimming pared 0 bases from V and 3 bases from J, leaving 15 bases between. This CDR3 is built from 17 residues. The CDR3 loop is CASSLALSGGINQPQHF. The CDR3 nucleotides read TGTGCCAGCAGCTTAGCGCTCTCGGGGGGGATCAATCAGCCCCAGCATTTT. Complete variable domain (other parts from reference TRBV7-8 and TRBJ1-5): GAGVSQSPRYKVAKRGQDVALRCDPISGHVSLFWYQQALGQGPEFLTYFQNEAQLDKSGLPSDRFFAERPEGSVSTLKIQRTQQEDSAVYLCASSLALSGGINQPQHFGDGTRLSIL.

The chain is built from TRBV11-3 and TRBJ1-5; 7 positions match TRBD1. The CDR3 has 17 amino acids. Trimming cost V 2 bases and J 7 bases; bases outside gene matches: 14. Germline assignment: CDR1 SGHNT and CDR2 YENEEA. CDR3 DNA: TGTGCCAGCAGCTTAAGGTTTAGTGACAGGGTTACCCAGCCCCAGCATTTT. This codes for CASSLRFSDRVTQPQHF.

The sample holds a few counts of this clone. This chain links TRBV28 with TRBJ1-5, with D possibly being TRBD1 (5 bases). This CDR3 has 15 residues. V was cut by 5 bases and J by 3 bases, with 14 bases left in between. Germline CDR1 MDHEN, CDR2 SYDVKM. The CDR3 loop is CASSPKGLYNQPQHF. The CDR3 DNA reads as TGTGCCAGCAGTCCGAAGGGACTCTACAATCAGCCCCAGCATTTT.

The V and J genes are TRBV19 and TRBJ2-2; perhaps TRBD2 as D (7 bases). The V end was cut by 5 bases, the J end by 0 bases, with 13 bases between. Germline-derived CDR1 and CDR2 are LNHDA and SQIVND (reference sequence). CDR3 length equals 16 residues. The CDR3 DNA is TGTGCCAGTAGTGGGGGCGGGACTACGAACACCGGGGAGCTGTTTTTT. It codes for CASSGGGTTNTGELFF.

This chain's CDR3 is CASSFSGDVANEQFF. The CDR3 coding sequence is TGTGCCAGCAGCTTTAGCGGCGACGTTGCCAATGAGCAGTTCTTC. The chain couples TRBV5-6 to TRBJ2-1, with TRBD2 as a possible D gene (6 bases). Trimming shortened V by 2 bases and J by 6 bases, and 15 bases separated the two germline ends. Germline V gene sequence: CDR1 SGHDT, CDR2 YYEEEE. The CDR3 runs to 15 residues. The complete variable domain, with remaining parts taken from reference TRBV5-6 and TRBJ2-1, reads DAGVTQSPTHLIKTRGQQVTLRCSPKSGHDTVSWYQQALGQGPQFIFQYYEEEERQRGNFPDRFSGHQFPNYSSELNVNALLLGDSALYLCASSFSGDVANEQFFGPGTRLTVL.

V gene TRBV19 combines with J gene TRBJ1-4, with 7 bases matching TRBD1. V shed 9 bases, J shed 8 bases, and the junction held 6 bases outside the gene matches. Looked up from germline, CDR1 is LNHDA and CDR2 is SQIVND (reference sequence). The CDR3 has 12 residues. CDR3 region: CASHRGGEKLFF. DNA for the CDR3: TGTGCCAGCCACAGGGGCGGAGAAAAACTGTTTTTT.

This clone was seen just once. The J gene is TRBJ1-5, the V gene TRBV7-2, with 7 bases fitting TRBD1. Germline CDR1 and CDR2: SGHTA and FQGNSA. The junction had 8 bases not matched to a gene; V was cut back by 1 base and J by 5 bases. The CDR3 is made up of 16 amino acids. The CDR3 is CASSLGIGTDHQPQHF. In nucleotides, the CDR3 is TGTGCCAGCAGCTTAGGGATCGGGACAGATCATCAGCCCCAGCATTTT.

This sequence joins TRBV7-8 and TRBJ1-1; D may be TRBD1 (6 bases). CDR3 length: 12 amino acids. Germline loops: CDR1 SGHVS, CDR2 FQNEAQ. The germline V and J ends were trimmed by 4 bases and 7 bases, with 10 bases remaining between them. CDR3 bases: TGTGCCAGCAGCTCTTGGACAGATGAAGCTTTCTTT. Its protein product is CASSSWTDEAFF.

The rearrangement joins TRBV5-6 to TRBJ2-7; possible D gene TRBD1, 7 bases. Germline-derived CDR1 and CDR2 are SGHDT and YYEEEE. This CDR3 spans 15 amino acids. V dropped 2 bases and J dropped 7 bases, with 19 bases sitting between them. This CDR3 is CASSLPRTGGREQYF. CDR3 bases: TGTGCCAGCAGCTTACCTCGGACAGGTGGGAGGGAGCAGTACTTC.

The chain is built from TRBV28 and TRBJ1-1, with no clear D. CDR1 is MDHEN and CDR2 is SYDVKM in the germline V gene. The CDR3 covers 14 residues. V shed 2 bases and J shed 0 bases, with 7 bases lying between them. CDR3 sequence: CASSLVGVNTEAFF. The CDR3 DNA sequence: TGTGCCAGCAGTTTAGTCGGGGTGAACACTGAAGCTTTCTTT.

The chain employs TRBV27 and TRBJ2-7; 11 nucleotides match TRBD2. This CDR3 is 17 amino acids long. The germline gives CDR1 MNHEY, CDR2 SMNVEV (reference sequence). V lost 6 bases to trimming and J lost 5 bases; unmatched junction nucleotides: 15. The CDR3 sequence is CASSPTPPPSGRHEQYF. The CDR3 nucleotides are TGTGCCAGCAGCCCCACCCCTCCCCCTAGCGGGAGGCACGAGCAGTACTTC.

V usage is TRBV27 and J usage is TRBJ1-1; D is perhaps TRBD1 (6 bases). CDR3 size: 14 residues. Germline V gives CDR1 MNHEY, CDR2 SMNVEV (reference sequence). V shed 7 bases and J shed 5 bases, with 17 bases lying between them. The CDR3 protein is CASTLRAQGTEAFF. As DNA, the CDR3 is TGTGCCAGCACCCTAAGGGCACAGGGAACTGAAGCTTTCTTT.

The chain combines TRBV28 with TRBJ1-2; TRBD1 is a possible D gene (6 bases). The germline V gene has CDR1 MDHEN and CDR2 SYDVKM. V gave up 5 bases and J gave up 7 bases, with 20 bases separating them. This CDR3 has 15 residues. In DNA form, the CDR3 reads TGTGCCAGCAGTGGGGGCTGGGTGGGAGTTTCTGGCTACACCTTC. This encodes CASSGGWVGVSGYTF.

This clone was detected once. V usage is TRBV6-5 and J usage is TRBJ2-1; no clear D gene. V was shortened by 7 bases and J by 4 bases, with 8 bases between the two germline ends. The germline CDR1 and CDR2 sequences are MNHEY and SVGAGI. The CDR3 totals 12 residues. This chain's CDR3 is CASNNGYNEQFF. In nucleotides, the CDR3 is TGTGCCAGCAATAACGGGTACAATGAGCAGTTCTTC.

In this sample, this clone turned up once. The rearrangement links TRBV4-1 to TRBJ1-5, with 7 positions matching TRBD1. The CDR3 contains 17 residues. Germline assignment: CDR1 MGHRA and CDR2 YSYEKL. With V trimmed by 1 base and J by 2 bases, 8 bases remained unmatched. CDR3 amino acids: CASSQAEQGTGNQPQHF. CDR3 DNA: TGCGCCAGCAGCCAAGCGGAACAGGGGACCGGCAATCAGCCCCAGCATTTT.

DNA for the CDR3: TGTGCTAGTGGTTTGGGCGGGGTCACCGGGGAGCTGTTTTTT. Translated, it gives CASGLGGVTGELFF. The chain combines TRBV12-5 with TRBJ2-2; weak D call: TRBD2 (6 bases). Germline V lookup: CDR1 LGHNT, CDR2 FRNRAP. This CDR3 is built from 14 residues. V lost 1 base and J 4 bases, leaving 7 bases between the germline ends.

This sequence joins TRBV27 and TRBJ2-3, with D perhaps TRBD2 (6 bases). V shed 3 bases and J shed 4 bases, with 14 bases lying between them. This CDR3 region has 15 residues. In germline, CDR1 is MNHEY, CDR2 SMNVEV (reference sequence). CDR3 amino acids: CASSFSGDMADTQYF. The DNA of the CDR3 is TGTGCCAGCAGTTTTTCGGGGGATATGGCAGATACGCAGTATTTT.